These T cell receptor beta chains were read from a single sample in a study of blood T cell repertoires in COVID-19. Sequenced by immunoSEQ multiplex PCR; TCRdb stores in-frame clones only, minus some. In the table there are about 250,000 clones, approximately 81% of which are singletons. Sequenced: peripheral blood. The source of these receptors is a woman older than 75 with acute or convalescent COVID-19. The CDR3 runs from the conserved cysteine through the conserved F or W. D genes are given only for firm matches. Expanded clones are given a class, and other clones once, few, many or no size at all.

>TRBJ1-2|13|.|TRBV6-5|TRBD1
TGTGCCAGCAGGTCGGGACAGCACTATGGCTACACCTTC
CASRSGQHYGYTF
>TRBJ2-7|18|.|TRBV6-1|.
TGTGCCAGCAGTGAAGCTATCCTAGGGGGGGCAGGGGCCTACGAGCAGTACTTC
CASSEAILGGAGAYEQYF
>TRBJ1-2|14|.|TRBV6-5|.
TGTGCCAGCAGGTCGCGGGGGGTTAACTATGGCTACACCTTC
CASRSRGVNYGYTF
>TRBJ1-1|16|.|TRBV19|TRBD1
TGTGCCAGTAGTATGCAAAGGGGACAGAGAAACACTGAAGCTTTCTTT
CASSMQRGQRNTEAFF
>TRBJ2-7|13|.|TRBV5-1|TRBD2
TGCGCCAGCAGCTGGACTAGCGGGTCCGAGCAGTACTTC
CASSWTSGSEQYF
>TRBJ1-6|14|.|TRBV6-5|.
TGTGCCAGCAGTTATCCGGGGTCAGTGTCACCCCTCCACTTT
CASSYPGSVSPLHF
>TRBJ1-6|15|.|TRBV27|.
TGTGCCAGCAGTTTATTGCCAGTCCTTAATTCACCCCTCCACTTT
CASSLLPVLNSPLHF
>TRBJ2-5|17|.|TRBV4-1|TRBD1
TGCGCCAGCAGCCCTTCCGGGACAGTCCGAGGGATAGAGACCCAGTACTTC
CASSPSGTVRGIETQYF
>TRBJ1-6|15|.|TRBV15|.
TGTGCCACCAGCAGAGAAAAGGGCACAGGTTCACCCCTCCACTTT
CATSREKGTGSPLHF
>TRBJ2-5|15|.|TRBV5-1|.
TGCGCCAGCCAGGATGGCCCATTGAGTGAAGAGACCCAGTACTTC
CASQDGPLSEETQYF
>TRBJ2-3|14|.|TRBV6-1|.
TGTGCCAGCAGTGAGCGGGGGGACAGGGACGCGCAGTATTTT
CASSERGDRDAQYF
>TRBJ2-3|17|.|TRBV5-5|TRBD2
TGTGCCAGCAGCTTGGCCCCAGCGGGGGGGGGCACAGATACGCAGTATTTT
CASSLAPAGGGTDTQYF
>TRBJ1-2|14|few|TRBV30|.
TGTGCCTGGAGCCAACCTCGGGAGCTCCAGTACTACACCTTC
CAWSQPRELQYYTF
>TRBJ1-1|17|.|TRBV6-2/TRBV6-3|TRBD1
TGTGCCAGCAGTCAAAGACAGGGTATAGTTCTGTCCACTGAAGCTTTCTTT
CASSQRQGIVLSTEAFF
>TRBJ2-1|17|.|TRBV9|.
TGTGCCAGCAGCGTACACCACGGGACTGGCTCCTACAATGAGCAGTTCTTC
CASSVHHGTGSYNEQFF
>TRBJ1-1|13|once|TRBV5-1|TRBD1
TGCGCCAGCAGGTTTGACAGGGCCACTGAAGCTTTCTTT
CASRFDRATEAFF
>TRBJ2-3|15|.|TRBV6-1|.
TGTGCCAGCAGTGAATGGCAAGGGGGGGCAGATACGCAGTATTTT
CASSEWQGGADTQYF
>TRBJ2-4|14|.|TRBV6-1|.
TGTGCCAGCAGGGAAGGAGTGGCCAAAAACATTCAGTACTTC
CASREGVAKNIQYF
>TRBJ2-1|15|.|TRBV6-5|TRBD1
TGTGCCAGCAGGATGGGACAGGGGGCTTACAATGAGCAGTTCTTC
CASRMGQGAYNEQFF
>TRBJ2-7|15|few|TRBV2|.
TGTGCCAGCAGTGAATCTCGGCAGGGAGGCTACGAGCAGTACTTC
CASSESRQGGYEQYF
>TRBJ1-4|16|.|TRBV5-6|.
TGTGCCAGCAGCTTTACGTGGGACAATCGTAATGAAAAACTGTTTTTT
CASSFTWDNRNEKLFF
>TRBJ2-2|14|.|TRBV21-1|.
TGTGCCAGCAGCAAACCAGCAGGGACCGGGGAGCTGTTTTTT
CASSKPAGTGELFF
>TRBJ1-1|15|.|TRBV7-9|TRBD1
TGTGCCAGCACCAACACAGGGGTAGGGAACACTGAAGCTTTCTTT
CASTNTGVGNTEAFF
>TRBJ1-1|15|.|TRBV19|.
TGTGCCAGTACTGGGGCCCGGGCCATTAACACTGAAGCTTTCTTT
CASTGARAINTEAFF
>TRBJ1-5|15|.|TRBV18|.
TGTGCCAGCTCACTACGACAGGATGGGGGTCAGCCCCAGCATTTT
CASSLRQDGGQPQHF
>TRBJ1-2|16|.|TRBV13|TRBD1
TGTGCCAGCAGCATTAGGGACGGACAGGGCTCAAGAGGCTACACCTTC
CASSIRDGQGSRGYTF
>TRBJ2-3|13|once|TRBV19|.
TGTGCCAGTACCTTCCCCAGCACAGATACGCAGTATTTT
CASTFPSTDTQYF
>TRBJ1-1|15|.|TRBV5-1|.
TGCGCCAGCAGCGTATACAGGGCCGTGAACACTGAAGCTTTCTTT
CASSVYRAVNTEAFF
>TRBJ1-4|15|few|TRBV2|TRBD1
TGTGCCAGCAGTGCCCCGGGACAGAATAATGAAAAACTGTTTTTT
CASSAPGQNNEKLFF
>TRBJ1-3|13|.|TRBV6-5|.
TGTGCCAGCAGAAGAAGAGGGGGAAACACCATATATTTT
CASRRRGGNTIYF
>TRBJ1-5|14|few|TRBV6-5|.
TGTGCCAGCAGTTACGGTCGGTCGGGACAGCCCCAGCATTTT
CASSYGRSGQPQHF
>TRBJ2-7|13|once|TRBV7-2|TRBD1
TGTGCCAGCAGCTGGGACAGATCATACGAGCAGTACTTC
CASSWDRSYEQYF
>TRBJ2-5|14|.|TRBV4-1|.
TGCGCCAGCAGCCAGCGGGGGCCGCAAGAGACCCAGTACTTC
CASSQRGPQETQYF
>TRBJ2-7|13|few|TRBV3-1/TRBV3-2|TRBD2
TGTGCCAGCAGCGGGACTAGCACCTCCGAGCAGTACTTC
CASSGTSTSEQYF
>TRBJ2-2|15|.|TRBV6-1|.
TGTGCCAGCAGTGAGTTTATCCCGAACACCGGGGAGCTGTTTTTT
CASSEFIPNTGELFF
>TRBJ2-2|14|.|TRBV5-5|TRBD1
TGTGCCAGCAAAGGGACAGGGGGCACCGGGGAGCTGTTTTTT
CASKGTGGTGELFF
>TRBJ1-5|13|.|TRBV12-3/TRBV12-4|.
TGTGCCAGCAGCGATGACAGCCTCGGACCCCAGCATTTT
CASSDDSLGPQHF
>TRBJ2-2|16|.|TRBV9|.
TGTGCCAGCAGCGTAGGGGTTGGGGGCGCGAACGGGGAGCTGTTTTTT
CASSVGVGGANGELFF
>TRBJ1-6|15|.|TRBV15|.
TGTGCCACCAGCAGAAAGACAGGTGCGTCCTCACCCCTCCACTTT
CATSRKTGASSPLHF
>TRBJ2-1|17|.|TRBV4-1|.
TGCGCCAGCAGCCTTAATCGGGTCAGGGAAAGGCTGCGTGAGCAGTTCTTC
CASSLNRVRERLREQFF
>TRBJ1-6|13|.|TRBV6-5|TRBD1
TGTGCCAGCAATAACAGGGGGAATTCACCCCTCCACTTT
CASNNRGNSPLHF
>TRBJ2-3|15|.|TRBV19|TRBD2
TGTGCCAGTAGACCTAGCGGGAGAGGCACAGATACGCAGTATTTT
CASRPSGRGTDTQYF
>TRBJ2-4|14|.|TRBV5-4|.
TGTGCCAGCAGCTCGGTAGGGGCAAGGAACATTCAGTACTTC
CASSSVGARNIQYF